This TCR beta chain comes out of a study of cytomegalovirus exposure and HLA in healthy donors. The study, taken as a whole, reports: As a later analysis showed, several of the most significant clusters appeared to be linked to common viral pathogens. Reportedly, a later analysis found an Asian-associated ancestry cluster had fewer N-insertions than the roughly 700-donor mean.

CDR1 and CDR2 from the germline V gene are MNHNS and SASEGT. The CDR3 is 15 amino acids. With respect to this clone: Its antigen is undetermined. At one end, the junction sequence differs from germline, possibly due to a read error.

This PCR relied on a set of 60 Vbeta primers and 13 Jbeta primers. The method was immunoSEQ multiplex PCR; TCRdb's version includes in-frame clones alone and lacks a portion of them. The sample shows approximately 210,000 clones, over 70% of them seen only once. The chain joins TRBV6-1 to TRBJ1-3, with D possibly matching TRBD1 (5 bases). Material for sequencing was PBMCs. This receptor was identified in a man aged 25 to 40 in good health and CMV-seronegative. CDR3 bases: TGTGCCACCAGTGGGGGTACACCTTGGAGGAACACCATATATTTT. Protein product: CATSGGTPWRNTIYF.